This T cell receptor beta chain was documented in a study of cytomegalovirus exposure and HLA in healthy donors. Study as a whole: In terms of ancestry, the Caucasian-associated cluster contained roughly 80% of the roughly 360 genotyped donors. Study-wide points: High sensitivity and specificity were reportedly achieved when the classifier diagnosed cytomegalovirus status. In a later analysis, a missense DCLRE1C variant was linked to TCR beta V- and J-gene trimming.

This clone was found a few times. What it recognizes is unknown. This PCR relied on a set of 60 Vbeta primers and 13 Jbeta primers. Sequencing used immunoSEQ multiplex PCR; TCRdb keeps in-frame clones, though not all of them. Counted here are about 150,000 clones, just under 85% occurring once; the ten biggest clones make up 4.8%. All donors participated as healthy donors of bone marrow. V dropped 0 bases and J dropped 3 bases, with 9 bases sitting between them. The CDR3 is 14 amino acids. The V gene's germline CDR1 is PRHDT and CDR2 FYEKMQ (reference sequence). Sequencing input: PBMCs. J is TRBJ2-7 and V is TRBV13; weak D call: TRBD2 (5 bases). The origin of this receptor is a girl between 10 and 17 years old in good health and CMV-seropositive. The CDR3 here is CASSLGPGIYEQYF. For the CDR3, the DNA is TGTGCCAGCAGCTTAGGCCCCGGGATCTACGAGCAGTACTTC. Together with reference TRBV13 and TRBJ2-7, the CDR3 gives the full variable domain: AAGVIQSPRHLIKEKRETATLKCYPIPRHDTVYWYQQGPGQDPQFLISFYEKMQSDKGSIPDRFSAQQFSDYHSELNMSSLELGDSALYFCASSLGPGIYEQYFGPGTRLTVT.